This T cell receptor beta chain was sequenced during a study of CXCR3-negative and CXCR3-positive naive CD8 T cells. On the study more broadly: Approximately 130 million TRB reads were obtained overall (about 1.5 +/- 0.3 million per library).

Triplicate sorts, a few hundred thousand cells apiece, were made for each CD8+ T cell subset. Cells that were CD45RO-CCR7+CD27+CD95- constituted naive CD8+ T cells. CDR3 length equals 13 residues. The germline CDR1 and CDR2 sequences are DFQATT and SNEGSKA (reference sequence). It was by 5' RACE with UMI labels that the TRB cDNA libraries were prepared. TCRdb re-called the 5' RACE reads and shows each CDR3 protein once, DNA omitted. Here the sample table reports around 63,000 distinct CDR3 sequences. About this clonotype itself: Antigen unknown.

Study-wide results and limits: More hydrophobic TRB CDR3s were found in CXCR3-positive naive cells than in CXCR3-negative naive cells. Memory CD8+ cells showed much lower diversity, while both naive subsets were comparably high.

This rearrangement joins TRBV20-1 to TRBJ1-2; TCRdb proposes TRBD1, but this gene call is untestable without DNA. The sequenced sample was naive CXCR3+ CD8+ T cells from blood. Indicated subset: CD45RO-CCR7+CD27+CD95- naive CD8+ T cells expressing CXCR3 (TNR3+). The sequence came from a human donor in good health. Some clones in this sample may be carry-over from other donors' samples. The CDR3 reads CSAQPGANYGYTF.